These 18 T cell receptor beta chains were all obtained from the same sample, sequenced in a study of shared T cell receptors in the human thymus. Method: immunoSEQ multiplex PCR; TCRdb's copy keeps in-frame clones and lacks some. This sample yields roughly 700,000 clones, of which 85% to 90% are seen a single time; roughly 0.0097% belongs to the top ten. This sample also belongs to another study, concerning human thymus T cells.

What was sequenced was thymocytes. The receptors here all came from a boy younger than two with a congenital heart defect.

The gene calls are TRBV30 and TRBJ2-5, with 7 bases matching TRBD1. The end of the DNA is better explained by TRBJ2-7, so the J call may be wrong. The CDR3 spans 14 residues. CDR1 and CDR2 (germline): GTSNPN, SVGIG (reference sequence). The CDR3, as DNA: TGTGCCTGGAGTGTACAGGGACAGTCCGACGAGCAGTACTTC. It is translated as CAWSVQGQSDEQYF.

V is TRBV7-6 and J is TRBJ1-2; D gene unclear. The germline V gene encodes CDR1 SGHVS and CDR2 FNYEAQ. The CDR3 spans 15 residues. V lost 1 base and J 8 bases, leaving 17 bases between the germline ends. CDR3 sequence reads: CASSLEVGRLGGYTF. The DNA for the CDR3 is TGTGCCAGCAGCTTAGAGGTCGGCAGGCTCGGAGGCTACACCTTC.

The rearrangement links TRBV5-6 to TRBJ2-1, with D maybe TRBD1 (6 bases). CDR1 SGHDT and CDR2 YYEEEE come from the germline V gene. CDR3 length equals 16 residues. The V gene lost 1 base and the J gene lost 5 bases, with 16 bases spanning the gap. The CDR3 protein is CASSLHGQRTHNEQFF. CDR3 bases: TGTGCCAGCAGCTTGCATGGACAGAGGACCCACAATGAGCAGTTCTTC.

CDR3 protein: CASSEASGGNYEQYF. The DNA for the CDR3 is TGTGCCAGCAGTGAAGCGAGCGGGGGGAACTACGAGCAGTACTTC. The chain recombines TRBV6-1 with TRBJ2-7; 9 bases map to TRBD2. CDR3 length equals 15 residues. V shed 0 bases, J shed 3 bases, and the junction held 3 bases outside the gene matches. CDR1 and CDR2 from the germline V gene are MNHNS and SASEGT.

This chain joins TRBV6-1 and TRBJ1-5; the D gene is possibly TRBD1 (5 bases). Trimming pared 6 bases from V and 6 bases from J, leaving 15 bases between. CDR1 MNHNS and CDR2 SASEGT come from the germline V gene. The CDR3 has 14 residues. The DNA for the CDR3 is TGTGCCAGCAGGATTCAGGGCTATGGTCAGCCCCAGCATTTT. Its translation: CASRIQGYGQPQHF.

The rearrangement joins TRBV19 to TRBJ2-7, with 8 positions matching TRBD1. J gave up 0 bases and V 4 bases, and 5 bases lay outside the gene matches. The germline V gene has CDR1 LNHDA and CDR2 SQIVND (reference sequence). The CDR3 consists of 15 residues. The CDR3 is CASSTWTGSSYEQYF. Here the CDR3 DNA reads TGTGCCAGTAGTACTTGGACAGGGAGCTCCTACGAGCAGTACTTC.

The chain uses TRBV18 and TRBJ1-4; D not certain. There are 13 residues in the CDR3. CDR1 is KGHSH and CDR2 is LQKENI in the germline V gene. V was trimmed by 1 base and J by 4 bases, leaving 4 bases between them. CDR3 DNA sequence: TGTGCCAGCTCACCACACAATAATGAAAAACTGTTTTTT. Protein sequence: CASSPHNNEKLFF.

The V and J genes are TRBV11-2 and TRBJ2-1, with 10 bases lining up with TRBD1. J gave up 5 bases and V 7 bases, and 8 bases lay outside the gene matches. There are 15 residues in the CDR3. CDR1 and CDR2 (germline): SGHAT, FQNNGV. CDR3 nucleotide sequence: TGTGCCAGCAACAACCGGGACAGGGGAGACAATGAGCAGTTCTTC. Its translation is CASNNRDRGDNEQFF.

The J gene is TRBJ2-4, the V gene TRBV29-1, with TRBD2 identical over 9 bases. The ends lost 3 bases at V and 9 bases at J; junction bases unmatched: 15. Germline-derived CDR1 and CDR2 are SQVTM and ANQGSEA. The CDR3 contains 16 residues. The chain's CDR3 is CSVEHGGSGSEGIQYF. CDR3 DNA sequence: TGCAGCGTTGAGCATGGTGGTAGCGGGAGCGAGGGCATTCAGTACTTC.

This sequence joins TRBV9 and TRBJ1-2; the match to TRBD1 covers 7 bases. The V gene's germline CDR1 is SGDLS and CDR2 YYNGEE. The J segment lost 5 bases and the V segment lost 4 bases, leaving 11 bases of the junction unmatched. The CDR3 contains 15 residues. The CDR3 DNA is TGTGCCAGCAGCCCCTACCCTGACAGGGAATATGGCTACACCTTC. Translated: CASSPYPDREYGYTF.

The chain uses TRBV9 and TRBJ2-7; the match to TRBD2 covers 9 bases. Losses at the gene ends were 4 bases for V and 1 base for J; bases not matched to a gene: 12. Germline lookup yields CDR1 SGDLS and CDR2 YYNGEE. The CDR3 totals 17 residues. The CDR3 sequence is CASSPSLVAGVSYEQYF. CDR3 coding DNA: TGTGCCAGCAGCCCGAGTTTAGTAGCGGGAGTGTCCTACGAGCAGTACTTC.

The chain employs TRBV7-9 and TRBJ1-5; D remains ambiguous. V was pared by 5 bases and J by 0 bases, with 14 bases between. The CDR3 sequence is 16 residues long. Germline V lookup: CDR1 SEHNR, CDR2 FQNEAQ (reference sequence). The CDR3: CASSPGSDYSNQPQHF. In DNA, the CDR3 is TGTGCCAGCAGCCCGGGGTCCGATTATAGCAATCAGCCCCAGCATTTT. The full variable domain, with the rest looked up from reference TRBV7-9 and TRBJ1-5, is DTGVSQNPRHKITKRGQNVTFRCDPISEHNRLYWYRQTLGQGPEFLTYFQNEAQLEKSRLLSDRFSAERPKGSFSTLEIQRTEQGDSAMYLCASSPGSDYSNQPQHFGDGTRLSIL.

This clone has a handful of counts. This chain uses TRBV2 with TRBJ1-1; 10 positions agree with TRBD1. J gave up 0 bases and V 7 bases, and 8 bases lay outside the gene matches. The CDR3 runs to 16 residues. In germline, CDR1 is SNHLY, CDR2 FYNNEI. CDR3 DNA sequence: TGTGCCAGCACCAGGGACAGGGGAGGGGTGAACACTGAAGCTTTCTTT. Encoded protein: CASTRDRGGVNTEAFF.

This chain connects TRBV21-1 to TRBJ2-7; the table's D call, TRBD2, was not checked against the DNA. TRBV21-1 is designated a pseudogene. The CDR3 covers 17 residues. CDR3 amino acids: CASRPQLAGSLLGEQYF. The DNA for the CDR3 is TGTGCCAGCAGACCCCAACTAGCGGGGAGCCTCCTAGGCGAGCAGTACTTC.

The rearrangement joins TRBV4-1 to TRBJ2-1, with TRBD2 matching 10 bases. V shed 3 bases, J shed 5 bases, and the junction held 7 bases outside the gene matches. Germline CDR1 reads MGHRA; CDR2 reads YSYEKL. The CDR3 totals 16 residues. The CDR3 DNA follows: TGCGCCAGCAGCCAGTCCACTAGCGGGAATAACAATGAGCAGTTCTTC. It encodes CASSQSTSGNNNEQFF.

Of note for this clone: The sample contains more than one DNA sequence encoding this CDR3. The V and J genes are TRBV18 and TRBJ2-5, with 7 nucleotides matching TRBD2. The CDR3 spans 12 residues. Losses at the gene ends were 6 bases for V and 5 bases for J; bases not matched to a gene: 3. Germline V gene lookup returns CDR1 KGHSH and CDR2 LQKENI. DNA for the CDR3: TGTGCCAGCTCCCCCGGGGGGGAGACCCAGTACTTC. Its translation: CASSPGGETQYF.

The rearrangement links TRBV7-8 to TRBJ2-2, with D possibly TRBD2 on 5 matching bases. The germline CDR1 and CDR2 sequences are SGHVS and FQNEAQ. V was shortened by 8 bases and J by 5 bases, with 18 bases between the two germline ends. There are 15 residues in the CDR3. The DNA for the CDR3 is TGTGCCAGCTACCCTAGCTCCAGTCGAACCGGGGAGCTGTTTTTT. Amino acids: CASYPSSSRTGELFF.

The chain couples TRBV7-8 to TRBJ2-3; TRBD1 is a possible D gene (6 bases). Germline V CDR1 and CDR2: SGHVS, FQNEAQ. The germline V and J ends were trimmed by 5 bases and 0 bases, with 15 bases remaining between them. This CDR3 comprises 16 residues. The CDR3 loop reads CASSLSGARSTDTQYF. The CDR3 bases are TGTGCCAGCAGCCTGTCAGGGGCTCGGAGCACAGATACGCAGTATTTT.